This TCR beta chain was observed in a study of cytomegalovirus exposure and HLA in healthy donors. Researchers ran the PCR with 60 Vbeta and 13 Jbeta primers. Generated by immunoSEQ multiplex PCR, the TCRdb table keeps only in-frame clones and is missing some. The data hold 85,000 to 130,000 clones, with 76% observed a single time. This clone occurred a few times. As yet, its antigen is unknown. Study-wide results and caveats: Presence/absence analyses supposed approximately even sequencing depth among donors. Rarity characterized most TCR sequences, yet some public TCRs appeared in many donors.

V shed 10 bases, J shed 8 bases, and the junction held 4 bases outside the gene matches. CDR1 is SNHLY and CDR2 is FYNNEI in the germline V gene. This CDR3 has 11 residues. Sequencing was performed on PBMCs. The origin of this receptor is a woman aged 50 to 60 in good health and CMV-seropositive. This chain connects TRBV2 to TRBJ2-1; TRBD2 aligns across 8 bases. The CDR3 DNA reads TGTGCCACCGGGGGGGGCGATGAGCAGTTCTTC. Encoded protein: CATGGGDEQFF.